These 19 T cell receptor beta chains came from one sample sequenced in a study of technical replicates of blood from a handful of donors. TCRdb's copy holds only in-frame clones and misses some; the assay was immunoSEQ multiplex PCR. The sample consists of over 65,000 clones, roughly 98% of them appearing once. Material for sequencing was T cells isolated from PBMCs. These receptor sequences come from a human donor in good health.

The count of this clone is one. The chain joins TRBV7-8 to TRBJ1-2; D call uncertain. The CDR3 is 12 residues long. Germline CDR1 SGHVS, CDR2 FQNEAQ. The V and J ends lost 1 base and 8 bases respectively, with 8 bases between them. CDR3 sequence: CASSLVGRGYTF. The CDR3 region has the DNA TGTGCCAGCAGCTTAGTGGGGAGAGGCTACACCTTC.

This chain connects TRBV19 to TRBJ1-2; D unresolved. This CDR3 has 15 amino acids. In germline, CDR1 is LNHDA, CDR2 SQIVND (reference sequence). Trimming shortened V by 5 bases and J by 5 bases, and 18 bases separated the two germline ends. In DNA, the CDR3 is TGTGCCAGTAGTCCTGGGCAGGCCATAAGGTATGGCTACACCTTC. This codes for CASSPGQAIRYGYTF.

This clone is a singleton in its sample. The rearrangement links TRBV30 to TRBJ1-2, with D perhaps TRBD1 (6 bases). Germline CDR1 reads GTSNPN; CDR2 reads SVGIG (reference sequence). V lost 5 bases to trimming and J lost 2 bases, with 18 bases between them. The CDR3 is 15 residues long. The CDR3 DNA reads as TGTGCCTGGGATAAGGAAACAGGGATGAACTATGGCTACACCTTC. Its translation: CAWDKETGMNYGYTF. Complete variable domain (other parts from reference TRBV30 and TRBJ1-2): SQTIHQWPATLVQPVGSPLSLECTVEGTSNPNLYWYRQAAGRGLQLLFYSVGIGQISSEVPQNLSASRPQDRQFILSSKKLLLSDSGFYLCAWDKETGMNYGYTFGSGTRLTVV.

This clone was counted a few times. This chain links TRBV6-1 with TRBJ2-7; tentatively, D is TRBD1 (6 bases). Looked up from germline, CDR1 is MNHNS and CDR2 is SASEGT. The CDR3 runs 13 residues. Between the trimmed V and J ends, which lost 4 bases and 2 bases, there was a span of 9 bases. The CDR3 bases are TGTGCCAGCAGTGTACAGGGTACCTACGAGCAGTACTTC. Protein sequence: CASSVQGTYEQYF.

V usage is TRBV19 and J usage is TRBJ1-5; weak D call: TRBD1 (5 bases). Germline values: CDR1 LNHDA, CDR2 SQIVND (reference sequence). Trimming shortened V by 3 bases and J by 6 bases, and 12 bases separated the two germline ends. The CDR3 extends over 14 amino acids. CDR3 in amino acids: CASSIGGSGQPQHF. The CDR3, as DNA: TGTGCCAGTAGTATCGGGGGGTCGGGTCAGCCCCAGCATTTT.

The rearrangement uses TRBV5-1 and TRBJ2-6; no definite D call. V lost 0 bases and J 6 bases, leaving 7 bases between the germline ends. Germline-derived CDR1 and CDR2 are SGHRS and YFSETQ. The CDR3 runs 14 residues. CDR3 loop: CASSLEHQANVLTF. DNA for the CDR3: TGCGCCAGCAGCTTGGAACATCAGGCCAACGTCCTGACTTTC.

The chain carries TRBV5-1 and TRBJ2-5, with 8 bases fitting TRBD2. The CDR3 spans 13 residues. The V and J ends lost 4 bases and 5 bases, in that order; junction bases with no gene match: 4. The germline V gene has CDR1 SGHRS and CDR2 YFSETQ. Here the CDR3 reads CASSREGRETQYF. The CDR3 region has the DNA TGCGCCAGCAGCCGGGAGGGCCGCGAGACCCAGTACTTC. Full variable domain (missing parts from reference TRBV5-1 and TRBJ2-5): KAGVTQTPRYLIKTRGQQVTLSCSPISGHRSVSWYQQTPGQGLQFLFEYFSETQRNKGNFPGRFSGRQFSNSRSEMNVSTLELGDSALYLCASSREGRETQYFGPGTRLLVL.

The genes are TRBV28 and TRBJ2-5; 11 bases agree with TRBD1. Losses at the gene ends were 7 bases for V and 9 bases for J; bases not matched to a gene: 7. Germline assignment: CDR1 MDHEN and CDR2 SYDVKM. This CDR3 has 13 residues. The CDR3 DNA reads TGTGCCAGCAACGGACAGGGGGCGAAGGCCCAGTACTTC. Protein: CASNGQGAKAQYF. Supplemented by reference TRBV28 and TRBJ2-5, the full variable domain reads DVKVTQSSRYLVKRTGEKVFLECVQDMDHENMFWYRQDPGLGLRLIYFSYDVKMKEKGDIPEGYSVSREKKERFSLILESASTNQTSMYLCASNGQGAKAQYFGPGTRLLVL.

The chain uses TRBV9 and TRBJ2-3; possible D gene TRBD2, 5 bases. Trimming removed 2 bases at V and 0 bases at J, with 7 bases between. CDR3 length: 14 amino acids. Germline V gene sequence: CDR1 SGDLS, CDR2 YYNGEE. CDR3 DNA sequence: TGTGCCAGCAGCGTCCCGGGGAGCACAGATACGCAGTATTTT. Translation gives CASSVPGSTDTQYF.

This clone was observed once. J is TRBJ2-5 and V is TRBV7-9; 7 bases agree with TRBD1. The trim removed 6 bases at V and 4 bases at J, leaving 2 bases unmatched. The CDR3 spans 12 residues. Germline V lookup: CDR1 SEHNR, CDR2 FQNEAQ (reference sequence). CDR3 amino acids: CASRTGVETQYF. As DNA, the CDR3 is TGTGCCAGCAGAACAGGGGTAGAGACCCAGTACTTC.

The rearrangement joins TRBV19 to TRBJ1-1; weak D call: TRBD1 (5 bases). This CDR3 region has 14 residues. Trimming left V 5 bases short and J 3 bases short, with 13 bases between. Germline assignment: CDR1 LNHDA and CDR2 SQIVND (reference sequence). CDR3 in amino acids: CASSAQGPDTEAFF. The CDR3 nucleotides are TGTGCCAGTAGTGCGCAGGGCCCGGACACTGAAGCTTTCTTT.

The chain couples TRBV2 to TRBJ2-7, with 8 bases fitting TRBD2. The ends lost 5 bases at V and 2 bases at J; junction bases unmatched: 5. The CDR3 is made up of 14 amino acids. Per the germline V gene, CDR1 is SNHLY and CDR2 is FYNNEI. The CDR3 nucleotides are TGTGCCAGCAGTCGTAGCGGGAACACCTACGAGCAGTACTTC. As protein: CASSRSGNTYEQYF.

The CDR3 DNA is TGTGCCAGCAGTGATAGGACAGGGCGGTCCGGGGAGCTGTTTTTT. Protein product: CASSDRTGRSGELFF. This sequence joins TRBV6-1 and TRBJ2-2; 8 bases match TRBD1. V lost 3 bases and J lost 6; bases outside the gene matches: 6. CDR3 length: 15 amino acids. Germline CDR1 MNHNS, CDR2 SASEGT.

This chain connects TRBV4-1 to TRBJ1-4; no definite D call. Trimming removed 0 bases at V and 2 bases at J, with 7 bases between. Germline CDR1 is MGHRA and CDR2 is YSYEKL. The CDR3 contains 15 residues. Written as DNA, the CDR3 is TGCGCCAGCAGCCAAGAGGCGGGGACTAATGAAAAACTGTTTTTT. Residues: CASSQEAGTNEKLFF.

The CDR3 sequence: CASSLDRQGGALHF. The DNA of the CDR3 is TGTGCCAGCAGCTTAGATCGACAGGGAGGCGCCCTCCACTTT. The chain uses TRBV7-9 and TRBJ1-6, with 7 bases aligning to TRBD1. The germline V gene has CDR1 SEHNR and CDR2 FQNEAQ (reference sequence). This CDR3 has 14 amino acids. V lost 1 base and J lost 14; bases outside the gene matches: 8. Supplemented by reference TRBV7-9 and TRBJ1-6, the full variable domain reads DTGVSQNPRHKITKRGQNVTFRCDPISEHNRLYWYRQTLGQGPEFLTYFQNEAQLEKSRLLSDRFSAERPKGSFSTLEIQRTEQGDSAMYLCASSLDRQGGALHFGNGTRLTVT.

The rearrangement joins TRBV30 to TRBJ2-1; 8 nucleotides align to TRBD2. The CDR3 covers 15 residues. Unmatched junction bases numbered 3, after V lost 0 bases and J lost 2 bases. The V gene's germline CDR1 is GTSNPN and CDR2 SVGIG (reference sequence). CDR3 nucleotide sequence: TGTGCCTGGAGTGTATCGGGGGGGCCCTACAATGAGCAGTTCTTC. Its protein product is CAWSVSGGPYNEQFF.

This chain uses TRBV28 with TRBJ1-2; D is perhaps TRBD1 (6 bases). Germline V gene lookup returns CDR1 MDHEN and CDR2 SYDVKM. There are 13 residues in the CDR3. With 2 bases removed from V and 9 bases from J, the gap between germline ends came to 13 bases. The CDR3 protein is CASSLQGSNSYTF. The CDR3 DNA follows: TGTGCCAGCAGTTTACAGGGGTCGAATAGCTACACCTTC.

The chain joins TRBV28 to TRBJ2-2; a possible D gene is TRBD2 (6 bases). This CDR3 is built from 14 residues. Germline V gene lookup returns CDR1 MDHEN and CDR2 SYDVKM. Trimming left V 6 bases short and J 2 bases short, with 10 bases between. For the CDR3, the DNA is TGTGCCAGCAGAAGGGGAGGAAACACCGGGGAGCTGTTTTTT. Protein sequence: CASRRGGNTGELFF.

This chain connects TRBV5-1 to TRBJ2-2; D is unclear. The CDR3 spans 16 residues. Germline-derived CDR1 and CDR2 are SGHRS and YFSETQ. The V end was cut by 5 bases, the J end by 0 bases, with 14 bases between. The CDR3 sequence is CASRRRLYANTGELFF. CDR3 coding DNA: TGCGCCAGCAGGAGGAGACTGTACGCGAACACCGGGGAGCTGTTTTTT.